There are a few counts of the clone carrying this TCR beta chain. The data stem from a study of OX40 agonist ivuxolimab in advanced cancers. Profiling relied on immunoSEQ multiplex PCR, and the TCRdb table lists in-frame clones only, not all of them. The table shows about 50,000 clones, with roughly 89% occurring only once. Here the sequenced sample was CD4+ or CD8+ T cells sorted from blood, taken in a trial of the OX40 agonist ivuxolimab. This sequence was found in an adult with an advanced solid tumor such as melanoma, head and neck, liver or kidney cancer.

This CDR3 is CASSHPSGGINEQFF. CDR3 coding DNA: TGTGCCAGCAGCCATCCTAGCGGGGGGATCAATGAGCAGTTCTTC. V is TRBV5-4 and J is TRBJ2-1, with 11 bases identical to TRBD2. This CDR3 is built from 15 residues. The trim removed 4 bases at V and 6 bases at J, leaving 6 bases unmatched. Germline CDR1 reads SGHNT; CDR2 reads YYREEE (reference sequence).